Listed below are T cell receptor beta chains from one sample, sequenced in a study of regulatory T cells in long-lasting Graves disease. TCRdb analysed the multiplex PCR reads with MiXCR anew, one entry per CDR3 protein. The table has about 340,000 distinct CDR3 sequences, less than 20% seen once; the top ten hold 25% to 30%. The sample consisted of peripheral blood mononuclear cells (PBMCs), taken when the disease was refractory, from a patient treated with antithyroid drugs. The origin of the receptors is a female donor with Graves disease. Both conserved end residues are part of each CDR3. Fields, in order: CDR3 length, J gene, clone size, D gene, V gene, CDR3 protein, CDR3 DNA. A D gene is named only where the DNA matches it firmly. Only part of the rows carry a size: once, few, many, or a class if the clone is expanded.

16,TRBJ2-5,NA,TRBD2,TRBV20-1,CSALNRREARRETQYF,TGCAGTGCATTGAATCGGCGGGAGGCCAGGCGAGAGACCCAGTACTTC
11,TRBJ1-2,many,NA,TRBV12-3/TRBV12-4,CASSRGLSSAF,TGTGCCAGCAGCCGCGGTTTATCGAGTGCCTTC
14,TRBJ2-5,many,TRBD2,TRBV27,CASSERGSRETQYF,TGTGCCAGCAGTGAACGCGGGAGCCGAGAGACCCAGTACTTC
14,TRBJ1-2,few,NA,TRBV20-1,CSARNQARPDGYTF,TGCAGTGCTAGAAACCAGGCCCGTCCCGATGGCTACACCTTC
14,TRBJ2-5,NA,NA,TRBV18,CASSRLFGQETQYF,TGTGCCAGCTCACGCCTGTTTGGGCAGGAGACCCAGTACTTC
14,TRBJ1-5,NA,NA,TRBV27,CASSPIKGNQPQHF,TGTGCCAGCAGTCCTATAAAGGGCAATCAGCCCCAGCATTTT
15,TRBJ2-3,NA,TRBD2,TRBV7-2,CASSLPGLEVFTQYF,TGTGCCAGCAGCTTACCGGGACTAGAGGTGTTTACGCAGTATTTT
16,TRBJ2-6,NA,NA,TRBV12-3/TRBV12-4,CASSLGWTVGANVLTF,TGTGCCAGCAGTTTAGGTTGGACAGTTGGGGCCAACGTCCTGACTTTC
17,TRBJ1-1,NA,NA,TRBV20-1,CSARTSFLKDVNTEAFF,TGCAGTGCTAGGACCTCGTTCTTAAAAGATGTGAACACTGAAGCTTTCTTT
13,TRBJ2-7,few,TRBD2,TRBV20-1,CSAWGGESYEQYF,TGCAGTGCTTGGGGGGGGGAATCCTACGAGCAGTACTTC
16,TRBJ2-5,many,TRBD2,TRBV20-1,CSAREGLAGLAETQYF,TGCAGTGCTAGAGAAGGGCTAGCGGGGTTAGCGGAGACCCAGTACTTC
14,TRBJ1-1,many,TRBD1,TRBV6-2/TRBV6-3,CASSYAQGASEAFF,TGTGCCAGCAGTTACGCCCAGGGGGCAAGTGAAGCTTTCTTT
14,TRBJ1-2,many,NA,TRBV6-2/TRBV6-3,CASSSRGFGYGYTF,TGTGCCAGCAGCTCCCGTGGTTTTGGCTATGGCTACACCTTC
13,TRBJ2-5,NA,TRBD1,TRBV10-2,CASRVQGSETQYF,TGCGCCAGCAGGGTACAGGGGAGCGAGACCCAGTACTTC
13,TRBJ1-2,NA,NA,TRBV30,CAWRPRVTYGYTF,TGTGCCTGGAGACCCAGGGTAACCTATGGCTACACCTTC
13,TRBJ2-7,NA,TRBD1,TRBV20-1,CSAKTGGFYEQYF,TGCAGTGCTAAGACAGGGGGGTTCTACGAGCAGTACTTC
14,TRBJ1-1,NA,NA,TRBV6-1,CASKIRGLNTEAFF,TGTGCCAGCAAGATCAGGGGCCTGAACACTGAAGCTTTCTTT
13,TRBJ2-7,many,NA,TRBV20-1,CSARDTNSYEQYF,TGCAGTGCCCGGGACACAAACTCCTACGAGCAGTACTTC